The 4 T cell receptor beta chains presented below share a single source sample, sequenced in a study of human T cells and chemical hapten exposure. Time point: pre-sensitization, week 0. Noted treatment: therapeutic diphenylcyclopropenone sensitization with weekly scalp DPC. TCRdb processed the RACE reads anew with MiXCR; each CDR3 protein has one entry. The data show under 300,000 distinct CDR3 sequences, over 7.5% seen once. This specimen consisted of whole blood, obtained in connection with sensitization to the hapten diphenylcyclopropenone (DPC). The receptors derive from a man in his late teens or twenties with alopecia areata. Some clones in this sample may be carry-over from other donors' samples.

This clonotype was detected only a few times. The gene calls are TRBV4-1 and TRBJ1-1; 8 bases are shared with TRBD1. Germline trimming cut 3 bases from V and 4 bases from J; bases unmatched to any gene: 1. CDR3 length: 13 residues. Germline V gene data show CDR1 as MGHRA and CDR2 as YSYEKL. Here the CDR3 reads CASSQQGATEAFF. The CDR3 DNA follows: TGCGCCAGCAGCCAGCAGGGGGCCACTGAAGCTTTCTTT.

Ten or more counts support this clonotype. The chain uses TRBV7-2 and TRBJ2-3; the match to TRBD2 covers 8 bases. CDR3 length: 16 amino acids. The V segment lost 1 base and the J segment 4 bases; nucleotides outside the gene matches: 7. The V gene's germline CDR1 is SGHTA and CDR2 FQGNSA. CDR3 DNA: TGTGCCAGCAGCTTAGAAGCAGCGGGGGAGTCAGATACGCAGTATTTT. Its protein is CASSLEAAGESDTQYF.

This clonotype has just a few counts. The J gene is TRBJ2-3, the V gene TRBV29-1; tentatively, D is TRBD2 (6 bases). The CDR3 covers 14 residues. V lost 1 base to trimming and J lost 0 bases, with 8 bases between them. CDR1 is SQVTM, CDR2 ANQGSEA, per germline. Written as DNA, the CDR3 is TGCAGCGTTGAAGGCGGGGACAGCACAGATACGCAGTATTTT. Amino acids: CSVEGGDSTDTQYF.

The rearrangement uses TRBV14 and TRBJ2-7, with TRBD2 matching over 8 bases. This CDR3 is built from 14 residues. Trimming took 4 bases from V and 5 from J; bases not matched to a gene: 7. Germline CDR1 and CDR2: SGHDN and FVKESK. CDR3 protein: CASSLAGGADEQYF. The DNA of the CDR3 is TGTGCCAGCAGCCTAGCCGGGGGGGCCGACGAGCAGTACTTC.